This T cell receptor beta chain appears in the sequencing data of a study of identical twins. TCRdb used MiXCR to reprocess the 5' RACE reads, holding one entry per CDR3 protein. Here the sample spans about 520,000 distinct CDR3 sequences, under 25% being singletons. V lost 2 bases and J 3 bases, leaving 10 bases between the germline ends. The CDR3 consists of 14 residues. The table lists this clonotype with a few counts. This same sample was also part of a study on T cells expressing NK-cell markers.

Material for sequencing was CD4+ T cells sorted from blood. The clonotype was recovered from a woman in her late teens or twenties in good health. The chain recombines TRBV12-3 or TRBV12-4 with TRBJ1-2, with D perhaps TRBD1 (6 bases). In DNA form, the CDR3 reads TGTGCCAGCAGTTTACAGGGGTCCTACTATGGCTACACCTTC. This codes for CASSLQGSYYGYTF.